This TCR beta chain is drawn from a study of lymphopenia after photon versus proton radiotherapy. The CDR3 sequence is 15 residues long. V lost 4 bases and J lost 1, with 13 bases in between. The germline V gene has CDR1 MGHRA and CDR2 YSYEKL. Here immunoSEQ multiplex PCR was the method, and the copy in TCRdb shows in-frame clones only, minus some. The sample carries 75,000 or so clones, approximately 82% recorded once. This clonotype was obtained from a man aged 55 to 69 with pancreatic cancer. This chain joins TRBV4-1 and TRBJ1-1; D possibly corresponds to TRBD1 (6 bases). Specimen: peripheral blood, collected from a patient treated with proton-based radiotherapy. The chain's CDR3 is CASSLSPGANTEAFF. The CDR3 DNA follows: TGCGCCAGCAGCCTCTCGCCAGGGGCGAACACTGAAGCTTTCTTT.